Listed below are T cell receptor beta chains from one sample, sequenced in a study of cytomegalovirus exposure and HLA in healthy donors. Sequenced by immunoSEQ multiplex PCR; TCRdb stores in-frame clones only, minus some. Seen here are more than 85,000 clones, more than 75% observed once, and the top ten hold more than 1.4%. The sample comprised PBMCs. The receptors derive from a woman aged 30 to 39 in good health and CMV-seropositive. Each CDR3 is given with its conserved first and last residue. The D gene is left open where the match is weak. Clone size is given for some rows only: seen once, a few or many times, or a class if the clone is expanded.

clone size: .
V gene: TRBV2
J gene: TRBJ2-3
D gene: .
CDR3 protein: CASSEWPAESTDTQYF
CDR3 DNA: TGTGCCAGCAGTGAGTGGCCAGCGGAATCCACAGATACGCAGTATTTT

clone size: .
V gene: TRBV11-2
J gene: TRBJ2-1
D gene: .
CDR3 protein: CASSDRAYNEQFF
CDR3 DNA: TGTGCCAGCAGCGACCGGGCCTACAATGAGCAGTTCTTC

clone size: .
V gene: TRBV5-1
J gene: TRBJ1-2
D gene: TRBD1
CDR3 protein: CASSFRDSYYGYTF
CDR3 DNA: TGCGCCAGCAGCTTCCGGGACAGCTACTATGGCTACACCTTC

clone size: once
V gene: TRBV6-9
J gene: TRBJ2-5
D gene: TRBD1
CDR3 protein: CASNRLDRGVEETQYF
CDR3 DNA: TGTGCCAGCAACCGGCTGGACAGGGGGGTCGAAGAGACCCAGTACTTC

clone size: .
V gene: TRBV5-6
J gene: TRBJ1-1
D gene: TRBD1
CDR3 protein: CASSLGQGTNTEAFF
CDR3 DNA: TGTGCCAGCAGCTTGGGACAGGGTACGAACACTGAAGCTTTCTTT

clone size: .
V gene: TRBV4-2
J gene: TRBJ2-7
D gene: TRBD1
CDR3 protein: CASSQGRQGRIYEQYF
CDR3 DNA: TGTGCCAGCAGCCAGGGGAGACAGGGACGTATCTACGAGCAGTACTTC

clone size: once
V gene: TRBV7-6
J gene: TRBJ2-1
D gene: TRBD1
CDR3 protein: CASSLAGTANEQFF
CDR3 DNA: TGTGCCAGCAGCTTAGCCGGGACAGCCAATGAGCAGTTCTTC

clone size: .
V gene: TRBV6-1
J gene: TRBJ1-5
D gene: TRBD1
CDR3 protein: CASSDGYRGDNQPQHF
CDR3 DNA: TGTGCCAGCAGTGATGGTTACAGGGGGGACAATCAGCCCCAGCATTTT

clone size: .
V gene: TRBV6-1
J gene: TRBJ1-2
D gene: .
CDR3 protein: CASSDSRTANYGYTF
CDR3 DNA: TGTGCCAGCAGTGATTCGAGGACAGCTAACTATGGCTACACCTTC

clone size: few
V gene: TRBV7-2
J gene: TRBJ1-2
D gene: .
CDR3 protein: CASSLALWLGYTF
CDR3 DNA: TGTGCCAGCAGCTTAGCTCTCTGGCTTGGCTACACCTTC

clone size: .
V gene: TRBV11-2
J gene: TRBJ2-7
D gene: TRBD1
CDR3 protein: CASSLTDRGPYEQYF
CDR3 DNA: TGTGCCAGCAGCCTCACGGACAGGGGACCCTACGAGCAGTACTTC

clone size: .
V gene: TRBV7-9
J gene: TRBJ1-4
D gene: TRBD1
CDR3 protein: CASSLGPGGDEKLFF
CDR3 DNA: TGTGCCAGCAGCTTAGGCCCAGGGGGCGATGAAAAACTGTTTTTT

clone size: .
V gene: TRBV15
J gene: TRBJ2-7
D gene: .
CDR3 protein: CATSRDRAGREQYF
CDR3 DNA: TGTGCCACCAGCAGAGATCGGGCAGGGCGGGAGCAGTACTTC